The 28 T cell receptor beta chains below all came from one sample that was sequenced in a study of blood T cell repertoires in COVID-19. Here immunoSEQ multiplex PCR was the method, and the copy in TCRdb shows in-frame clones only, minus some. The sample shows over 40,000 clones, 83% of them seen only once. Sequencing was done on a sample of peripheral blood. These TCRs come from a man aged 40-50 years with acute or convalescent COVID-19.

As to this clone: This specimen includes other DNA sequences encoding the same CDR3. This sequence joins TRBV5-1 and TRBJ2-6; no reliable D call. The CDR3 has 16 residues. The germline CDR1 and CDR2 sequences are SGHRS and YFSETQ. The V gene lost 0 bases and the J gene lost 2 bases, with 9 bases spanning the gap. The DNA for the CDR3 is TGCGCCAGCAGCTTGGCCGGCGGTGCTGGGGCCAACGTCCTGACTTTC. Translated: CASSLAGGAGANVLTF.

The chain links TRBV5-1 to TRBJ1-2; TRBD1 matches 7 bases. Germline-derived CDR1 and CDR2 are SGHRS and YFSETQ. The CDR3 is made up of 14 amino acids. After removal of 1 base from V and 8 bases from J, the junction contained 8 bases not matched to a gene. DNA for the CDR3: TGCGCCAGCAGCTTGACAGGGGAAGGGGACGGCTACACCTTC. This translates into CASSLTGEGDGYTF.

The J gene is TRBJ2-1, the V gene TRBV21-1; TRBD1 is taken as the D call from the table, unchecked against the DNA. TRBV21-1 counts as a pseudogene. The CDR3 totals 14 residues. The DNA of the CDR3 is TGTGCCAGCAGCACGCCCCCAGGGGAGTATGAGCAGTTCTTC. Encoded protein: CASSTPPGEYEQFF.

The chain joins TRBV2 to TRBJ2-7; 10 nucleotides match TRBD1. This CDR3 has 14 residues. Trimming took 3 bases from V and 6 from J; bases not matched to a gene: 5. CDR1 is SNHLY, CDR2 FYNNEI, per germline. The CDR3 coding sequence is TGTGCCAGCAGTGAGGGACAGGGGTACTCCGAGCAGTACTTC. Protein: CASSEGQGYSEQYF.

The chain employs TRBV7-2 and TRBJ2-1, with 7 positions matching TRBD2. Germline V gives CDR1 SGHTA, CDR2 FQGNSA. This CDR3 is 14 amino acids long. V gave up 1 base and J gave up 16 bases; unmatched junction bases: 13. CDR3 DNA sequence: TGTGCCAGCAGCTTAGGGGGGGGGAGCCAGGGTGGATTCTTC. Translation: CASSLGGGSQGGFF.

CDR3 sequence reads: CATSVGTGGQPQHF. The CDR3 DNA is TGTGCCACCAGTGTCGGGACAGGGGGTCAGCCCCAGCATTTT. The gene calls are TRBV24-1 and TRBJ1-5, with TRBD1 matching 11 bases. Germline assignment: CDR1 KGHDR and CDR2 SFDVKD. The CDR3 contains 14 residues. J was trimmed by 6 bases and V by 5 bases; bases with no gene match: 2.

V and J are TRBV29-1 and TRBJ2-2; D gene unclear. This CDR3 has 14 amino acids. Germline V CDR1 and CDR2: SQVTM, ANQGSEA. The V end was cut by 5 bases, the J end by 1 base, with 11 bases between. The CDR3 sequence is CSVSEERNTGELFF. The CDR3 DNA is TGCAGCGTTTCTGAGGAGAGGAACACCGGGGAGCTGTTTTTT.

The chain has TRBV7-8 and TRBJ1-5; D not certain. V lost 5 bases and J lost 7, with 21 bases in between. In germline, CDR1 is SGHVS, CDR2 FQNEAQ. The CDR3 covers 16 residues. CDR3 nucleotides: TGTGCCAGCAGCCCACAAGCGGAACAGATGACCCAGCCCCAGCATTTT. This translates into CASSPQAEQMTQPQHF. Full variable domain (remainder filled in from reference TRBV7-8 and TRBJ1-5): GAGVSQSPRYKVAKRGQDVALRCDPISGHVSLFWYQQALGQGPEFLTYFQNEAQLDKSGLPSDRFFAERPEGSVSTLKIQRTQQEDSAVYLCASSPQAEQMTQPQHFGDGTRLSIL.

V and J are TRBV9 and TRBJ2-1, with 9 bases fitting TRBD2. From germline, CDR1 is SGDLS and CDR2 YYNGEE. The ends lost 3 bases at V and 7 bases at J; junction bases unmatched: 11. CDR3 length equals 16 residues. CDR3 bases: TGTGCCAGCAGCGCCCTTGCGGGAGGGCTAATAAATGAGCAGTTCTTC. This codes for CASSALAGGLINEQFF.

V gene TRBV3-1 (or the pseudogene TRBV3-2) combines with J gene TRBJ2-2; D not resolved. The V gene lost 1 base and the J gene lost 4 bases, with 4 bases spanning the gap. The CDR3 runs 13 residues. From germline, CDR1 is LGHDT and CDR2 YNNKEL (reference sequence). The CDR3 nucleotides are TGTGCCAGCAGCCAAGGGGCCACCGGGGAGCTGTTTTTT. Its protein is CASSQGATGELFF.

The chain combines TRBV12-2 with TRBJ1-2; whether TRBD1, the table's D call, matches the DNA was not checked. TRBV12-2 is annotated as a pseudogene. The CDR3 is made up of 16 amino acids. The CDR3 DNA sequence: TGTGCAAGTCGCTTCGAGGGACAGCGGGCCGTCTATGGCTACACCTTC. It is translated as CASRFEGQRAVYGYTF.

The J gene is TRBJ1-3, the V gene TRBV25-1, with D possibly being TRBD1 (5 bases). The CDR3 extends over 17 amino acids. The germline CDR1 and CDR2 sequences are MGHDK and SYGVNS. Deletions cut 6 bases from V and 4 bases from J, with 22 bases between. Here the CDR3 DNA reads TGTGCCAGCAGAGACGATCACTTGGGGCTGAAGGGAAACACCATATATTTT. This gives the protein CASRDDHLGLKGNTIYF.

This clone was seen more than once but under ten times. The chain employs TRBV5-1 and TRBJ1-1; 8 nucleotides match TRBD1. Trimming removed 5 bases from V and 6 bases from J; junction bases left unmatched: 6. The CDR3 sequence is 13 residues long. Germline CDR1 reads SGHRS; CDR2 reads YFSETQ. The CDR3 spells CASRTGAEAEAFF. The CDR3 DNA reads TGCGCCAGCAGGACAGGGGCCGAGGCTGAAGCTTTCTTT. The variable domain in full, with the rest retrieved from reference TRBV5-1 and TRBJ1-1, is KAGVTQTPRYLIKTRGQQVTLSCSPISGHRSVSWYQQTPGQGLQFLFEYFSETQRNKGNFPGRFSGRQFSNSRSEMNVSTLELGDSALYLCASRTGAEAEAFFGQGTRLTVV.

This clone was observed once. The chain joins TRBV12-3 or TRBV12-4 to TRBJ1-6; no clear D gene. The CDR3 spans 12 residues. V was pared by 1 base and J by 10 bases, with 5 bases between. CDR3 sequence: CASSLGPSPLHF. The CDR3 nucleotides are TGTGCCAGCAGTTTAGGGCCCTCACCCCTCCACTTT.

This sequence joins TRBV6-5 and TRBJ1-2; TRBD1 is a possible D gene (5 bases). Germline V gives CDR1 MNHEY, CDR2 SVGAGI. Trimming shortened V by 5 bases and J by 1 base, and 8 bases separated the two germline ends. This CDR3 comprises 13 residues. In DNA, the CDR3 is TGTGCCAGCAGTAAGACAGTTAACTATGGCTACACCTTC. Encoded protein: CASSKTVNYGYTF.

J is TRBJ1-5 and V is TRBV6-2 or TRBV6-3; TRBD1 might be the D (6 bases). CDR3 length: 16 residues. The V gene lost 0 bases and the J gene lost 2 bases, with 11 bases spanning the gap. CDR1 is MNHEY, CDR2 SVGEGT, per germline. The CDR3 coding sequence is TGTGCCAGCAGTTACTCGGCCAGGGGCGGCAATCAGCCCCAGCATTTT. Its translation is CASSYSARGGNQPQHF.

This chain joins TRBV5-1 and TRBJ2-1; 8 nucleotides align to TRBD2. The V and J ends lost 6 bases and 0 bases, in that order; junction bases with no gene match: 11. CDR3 length: 17 residues. Germline CDR1 is SGHRS and CDR2 is YFSETQ. The CDR3 loop is CASTLLAAYSSYNEQFF. The CDR3 region has the DNA TGCGCCAGCACTTTACTAGCGGCGTACAGCTCCTACAATGAGCAGTTCTTC.

In its sample, this clone was seen once. This rearrangement joins TRBV9 to TRBJ2-1, with TRBD2 identical over 10 bases. The CDR3 contains 16 residues. V shed 2 bases, J shed 7 bases, and the junction held 9 bases outside the gene matches. Germline assignment: CDR1 SGDLS and CDR2 YYNGEE. The chain's CDR3 is CASSVDVAGGRNEQFF. CDR3 nucleotide sequence: TGTGCCAGCAGCGTCGACGTAGCGGGAGGAAGGAATGAGCAGTTCTTC.

The rearrangement uses TRBV2 and TRBJ1-2; weak D call: TRBD1 (5 bases). Trimming cost V 6 bases and J 6 bases, with 11 bases left between them. This CDR3 is 12 amino acids long. Germline V CDR1 and CDR2: SNHLY, FYNNEI. CDR3 nucleotides: TGTGCCAGCAGACAGGCTCCGGATGGCTACACCTTC. It translates to CASRQAPDGYTF.

This chain links TRBV28 with TRBJ1-1, with TRBD1 matching 11 bases. The germline gives CDR1 MDHEN, CDR2 SYDVKM. The CDR3 covers 15 residues. The V segment lost 5 bases and the J segment 6 bases; nucleotides outside the gene matches: 8. The CDR3 DNA reads as TGTGCCAGCAGTACGAGGACAGGGGGCAAGGCTGAAGCTTTCTTT. It specifies CASSTRTGGKAEAFF.

J is TRBJ1-2 and V is TRBV5-6; 7 positions match TRBD1. CDR1 is SGHDT, CDR2 YYEEEE, per germline. The CDR3 has 15 amino acids. J lost 0 bases, V lost 4 bases, and 6 bases had no gene match. In nucleotides, the CDR3 is TGTGCCAGCAGCCCAAAGGGACAGACTAACTATGGCTACACCTTC. Its translation: CASSPKGQTNYGYTF.

The chain combines TRBV6-5 with TRBJ2-4; a possible D gene is TRBD2 (6 bases). Germline V CDR1 and CDR2: MNHEY, SVGAGI. The V and J ends lost 4 bases and 4 bases respectively, with 11 bases between them. The CDR3 is 14 residues long. The CDR3 spells CASSSGGRKNIQYF. The CDR3 coding sequence is TGTGCCAGCAGTTCTGGAGGGCGGAAAAACATTCAGTACTTC.

This clone was recorded a few times. The chain carries TRBV5-1 and TRBJ2-7; D perhaps matches TRBD1 (5 bases). Trimming pared 0 bases from V and 0 bases from J, leaving 13 bases between. Germline V gene sequence: CDR1 SGHRS, CDR2 YFSETQ. This CDR3 has 16 amino acids. The CDR3 loop is CASSLGGTGDSYEQYV. The CDR3 nucleotides read TGCGCCAGCAGCTTGGGGGGCACGGGCGACTCCTACGAGCAGTACGTC.

The chain links TRBV13 to TRBJ2-5, with TRBD2 matching 8 bases. V lost 8 bases and J lost 2; bases outside the gene matches: 7. Germline V gene lookup returns CDR1 PRHDT and CDR2 FYEKMQ (reference sequence). CDR3 length equals 14 residues. The CDR3 DNA reads TGTGCCAGCTCCCGGGGGGGATCTCAAGAGACCCAGTACTTC. This translates into CASSRGGSQETQYF.

The gene calls are TRBV5-4 and TRBJ1-2; no reliable D call. CDR1 is SGHNT, CDR2 YYREEE, per germline (reference sequence). The CDR3 consists of 14 residues. V was clipped by 2 bases and J by 4 bases, with 12 bases between them. The chain's CDR3 is CASSLVGTSYGYTF. The CDR3 DNA is TGTGCCAGCAGCTTAGTCGGTACTAGCTATGGCTACACCTTC.

The J gene is TRBJ2-5, the V gene TRBV30, with 11 bases fitting TRBD2. This CDR3 has 14 residues. From germline, CDR1 is GTSNPN and CDR2 SVGIG (reference sequence). V trimming: 2 bases; J trimming: 5 bases; junction bases outside the gene matches: 4. The CDR3 here is CAWSPLAGGETQYF. The DNA of the CDR3 is TGTGCCTGGAGTCCTTTAGCGGGGGGGGAGACCCAGTACTTC.

This chain connects TRBV13 to TRBJ2-3; D not resolved. The CDR3 is 12 amino acids. Trimming pared 4 bases from V and 5 bases from J, leaving 7 bases between. In germline, CDR1 is PRHDT, CDR2 FYEKMQ (reference sequence). The CDR3 sequence: CASSSERDTQYF. CDR3 in DNA: TGTGCCAGCAGCTCGGAGCGAGATACGCAGTATTTT.

The chain is built from TRBV7-8 and TRBJ2-5; tentatively, D is TRBD2 (6 bases). Germline assignment: CDR1 SGHVS and CDR2 FQNEAQ. Trimming pared 3 bases from V and 2 bases from J, leaving 13 bases between. The CDR3 consists of 15 residues. As DNA, the CDR3 is TGTGCCAGCAGCTTGAGACTAGAGGGACAAGAGACCCAGTACTTC. It encodes CASSLRLEGQETQYF.